A selection of T cell receptor beta chains follows, all from one sample in a study of early T cells in non-severe SARS-CoV-2 infection. TCRdb independently ran MiXCR on the 5' RACE reads; one entry per CDR3 protein. The sample has about 63,000 distinct CDR3 sequences; over 10% are singletons. Sequencing was carried out using whole blood. All receptors derive from an adult who was a healthcare worker with PCR-confirmed SARS-CoV-2 infection or an uninfected control (not recorded which). Both conserved end residues are part of each CDR3. The D gene is left open where the match is weak. Clone sizes are given selectively: once, few, many, or a class where the clone is expanded.

>TRBJ1-2|TRBV6-5|TRBD1|.
CASSYGTVDGYTF
TGCGCCAGCAGTTACGGGACAGTCGATGGCTACACCTTC
>TRBJ2-5|TRBV5-6|.|many
CASSRDLGIGETQYF
TGTGCCAGCAGCCGCGATCTGGGGATAGGAGAGACCCAGTACTTC
>TRBJ2-5|TRBV18|TRBD1|few
CASSTRDRQETQYF
TGTGCCAGCTCAACTCGGGACAGACAAGAGACCCAGTACTTC
>TRBJ2-3|TRBV29-1|.|.
CSVGAADTQYF
TGCAGCGTTGGGGCAGCAGATACGCAGTATTTT
>TRBJ2-1|TRBV27|.|few
CASSLLPDNEQFF
TGTGCCAGCAGTTTATTACCCGACAATGAGCAGTTCTTC
>TRBJ2-7|TRBV13|.|many
CASSFKNNYEQYF
TGTGCCAGCAGCTTTAAAAACAACTACGAGCAGTACTTC
>TRBJ1-1|TRBV5-1|.|.
CASSLRFDTEAFF
TGCGCCAGCAGCTTGAGGTTTGACACTGAAGCTTTCTTT
>TRBJ2-1|TRBV7-9|.|many
CASSLEGMRGNEQFF
TGTGCCAGCAGCTTAGAGGGGATGAGAGGCAATGAGCAGTTCTTC
>TRBJ1-5|TRBV28|.|few
CASRITDSNQPQHF
TGTGCCAGCAGAATTACAGATAGCAATCAGCCCCAGCATTTT
>TRBJ1-3|TRBV12-3/TRBV12-4|TRBD1|.
CASSTRQGSSGNTIYF
TGTGCCAGCAGTACTAGACAGGGGTCCTCTGGAAACACCATATATTTT
>TRBJ2-5|TRBV27|TRBD2|many
CASSLTSVETQYF
TGTGCCAGCAGTTTGACTAGCGTAGAGACCCAGTACTTC
>TRBJ1-5|TRBV2|.|many
CASSTGFDNQPQHF
TGTGCCAGCAGTACAGGGTTCGACAATCAGCCCCAGCATTTT
>TRBJ1-4|TRBV9|.|few
CASSVGPQGGEKLFF
TGTGCCAGCAGCGTAGGACCCCAGGGAGGTGAAAAACTGTTTTTT
>TRBJ2-7|TRBV20-1|.|many
CSARVGGSIPHF
TGCAGTGCTAGGGTAGGGGGTTCTATTCCCCACTTC
>TRBJ2-3|TRBV24-1|.|.
CATGGPGEDTQYF
TGTGCCACAGGCGGGCCCGGGGAGGATACGCAGTATTTT
>TRBJ2-3|TRBV7-2|TRBD2|many
CASSLSGIPDTQYF
TGTGCCAGCAGCTTAAGCGGGATTCCAGATACGCAGTATTTT
>TRBJ2-7|TRBV7-2|TRBD2|.
CASSPGLAGHEQYF
TGTGCCAGCAGCCCTGGACTAGCGGGCCACGAGCAGTACTTC
>TRBJ2-3|TRBV5-4|TRBD1|few
CASSADRATSDTQYF
TGTGCCAGCAGCGCGGACAGGGCCACCTCGGATACGCAGTATTTT
>TRBJ2-1|TRBV6-1|TRBD2|.
CASSPPSGGYNEQFF
TGTGCCAGCAGTCCCCCTAGCGGGGGTTACAATGAGCAGTTCTTC
>TRBJ2-7|TRBV6-2/TRBV6-3|.|many
CASSYRDSYEQYF
TGTGCCAGCAGCTACAGGGACTCCTACGAGCAGTACTTC
>TRBJ1-5|TRBV7-6|TRBD1|.
CASSLKPVGTGTRIPQHF
TGTGCCAGCAGCTTAAAACCGGTCGGGACAGGGACCAGGATCCCCCAGCATTTT
>TRBJ2-3|TRBV27|.|many
CASSFTGRRGTDTQYF
TGTGCCAGCAGTTTCACAGGGAGAAGGGGTACAGATACGCAGTATTTT
>TRBJ2-7|TRBV7-2|.|.
CASSLADSPVYF
TGTGCCAGCAGCTTAGCGGACAGTCCTGTGTACTTC
>TRBJ1-2|TRBV9|.|.
CAGPRGTTFGYTF
TGTGCCGGGCCCAGGGGAACGACCTTTGGCTACACCTTC
>TRBJ1-3|TRBV12-3/TRBV12-4|.|.
CASSLSDRNTIYF
TGTGCCAGCAGTTTATCGGACAGAAACACCATATATTTT
>TRBJ2-5|TRBV7-9|TRBD2|many
CASSDGTSGEETQYF
TGTGCCAGCAGCGACGGGACTAGCGGGGAAGAGACCCAGTACTTC
>TRBJ1-6|TRBV27|.|many
CASSFTQRRSSYNSPLHF
TGTGCCAGCAGTTTCACGCAGAGAAGGAGCTCCTATAATTCACCCCTCCACTTT
>TRBJ1-5|TRBV28|.|many
CASSLNSQPQHF
TGTGCCAGCAGTTTAAACAGTCAGCCCCAGCATTTT
>TRBJ2-7|TRBV5-5|.|.
CASSLGQGIYEQYF
TGTGCCAGCAGCTTGGGCCAGGGAATCTACGAGCAGTACTTC
>TRBJ2-2|TRBV7-9|.|many
CASSGEPSTTGELFF
TGTGCCAGCAGCGGAGAGCCCTCGACCACCGGGGAGCTGTTTTTT
>TRBJ2-2|TRBV10-3|.|many
CAISGYTGGNTGELFF
TGTGCCATCAGTGGATACACCGGCGGGAACACCGGGGAGCTGTTTTTT
>TRBJ2-1|TRBV2|.|.
CASSDGGLSYNEQFF
TGTGCCAGCAGTGACGGGGGCCTATCCTACAATGAGCAGTTCTTC
>TRBJ1-1|TRBV10-3|.|few
CAISERGRNTEAFF
TGTGCCATCAGTGAAAGAGGCCGAAACACTGAAGCTTTCTTT
>TRBJ2-6|TRBV6-5|.|few
CASSYLDGTNVLTF
TGTGCCAGCAGTTACCTTGATGGGACCAACGTCCTGACTTTC
>TRBJ2-5|TRBV7-6|.|many
CASSLLATQMGETQYF
TGTGCCAGCAGCCTCCTAGCGACCCAAATGGGAGAGACCCAGTACTTC
>TRBJ2-3|TRBV4-2|TRBD2|many
CASSQTPAGVPDTQYF
TGTGCCAGCAGCCAGACTCCAGCGGGGGTTCCAGATACGCAGTATTTT
>TRBJ2-1|TRBV20-1|.|many
CSASGSGMESDEQFF
TGCAGTGCTAGTGGATCAGGGATGGAGTCGGATGAGCAGTTCTTC
>TRBJ1-5|TRBV7-9|.|few
CASSLGSGGEDQPQHF
TGTGCCAGCAGCTTAGGGAGCGGGGGAGAGGATCAGCCCCAGCATTTT
>TRBJ1-1|TRBV7-2|.|many
CASDTGRMNTEAFF
TGTGCCAGCGATACAGGAAGAATGAACACTGAAGCTTTCTTT
>TRBJ2-7|TRBV29-1|TRBD1|many
CSVVGTGFYEQYF
TGCAGCGTTGTCGGGACAGGGTTCTACGAGCAGTACTTC
>TRBJ1-1|TRBV12-3/TRBV12-4|.|many
CASSWGGSRWNTEAFF
TGTGCCAGCAGTTGGGGGGGGAGCAGGTGGAACACTGAAGCTTTCTTT
>TRBJ1-1|TRBV29-1|.|.
CSVRDPGKAFF
TGCAGCGTTAGGGATCCAGGGAAAGCTTTCTTT
>TRBJ1-6|TRBV6-2/TRBV6-3|.|many
CASGGRGNSPLHF
TGTGCCAGCGGCGGACGGGGTAATTCACCCCTCCACTTT
>TRBJ2-4|TRBV19|.|.
CASTGLAKNIQYF
TGTGCCAGTACAGGTCTAGCCAAAAACATTCAGTACTTC